The rows below give T cell receptor beta chains drawn from one sample of a study of OX40 agonist ivuxolimab in advanced cancers. TCRdb's table, derived via immunoSEQ multiplex PCR, lists solely in-frame clones and lacks some. The sample has some 80,000 clones; around 85% are singletons. Material: CD4+ or CD8+ T cells sorted from blood, obtained in a trial of the OX40 agonist ivuxolimab. The origin of the receptors is an adult with an advanced solid tumor such as melanoma, head and neck, liver or kidney cancer. Each CDR3 is given without its conserved first and last residue. A D gene is named only where the DNA matches it firmly.

>TRBV2|.
ASSENGPPDTGELF
>TRBV30|.
AWSTGPNSPLH
>TRBV9|.
ASSVGSSSYNSPLH
>TRBV19|.
ASGTGGGSNQPQH
>TRBV7-9|TRBD1
ASSLVGQKNTEAF
>TRBV5-1|.
ASSQSIAGTGELF
>TRBV5-1|TRBD2
ASSKLSGGAYNEQF
>TRBV6-1|.
ASPNWGTDTQY
>TRBV5-1|.
ASSPGGGTGELF
>TRBV12-5|.
ASGSGEGNQPQH
>TRBV7-9|.
ASSLVGDYGYT
>TRBV10-3|TRBD1
AISESEVRGTEAF
>TRBV4-2|.
ASSQGGGHTDTQY
>TRBV18|.
ASSPQPENGYT
>TRBV12-5|.
ASGPSPAGELF
>TRBV19|.
ASSITWGY
>TRBV5-4|TRBD1
ASSHTGQGWNSPLH
>TRBV6-5|TRBD2
ASSYSGLAYEQY
>TRBV5-5|.
ASSLGAAYEQY
>TRBV7-6|TRBD1
ASSNFRDRETANYGYT
>TRBV6-5|.
ASSLDGLYGYT
>TRBV11-1|.
ASSRAGRFAGANVLT